Each of the 10 T cell receptor beta chains below was sequenced from the same sample in a study of blood T cell repertoires in COVID-19 (dated by TCRdb to the early 2020s). The receptor library was made with the immunoSEQ multiplex PCR assay. What TCRdb holds here is the immuneACCESS table cut down to in-frame rearrangements. Part of the clones is not present; checked against another copy, under half of the missing clones reflect an unresolved V gene, and the others are unexplained. The table for this sample lists some 200,000 clones; about nine tenths of them were counted only once. The leading ten clones occupy approximately 6.1% of the sample. Input material: peripheral blood. The receptors shown here come from a man at least 80 years old with acute or convalescent COVID-19.

Points on this clone: The same CDR3 also results from other DNA sequences found in this sample. The chain carries TRBV12-3 or TRBV12-4 and TRBJ2-7; D is undetermined. Trimming removed 5 bases at V and 4 bases at J, with 9 bases between. The CDR3 sequence is 12 residues long. CDR3 nucleotides: TGTGCCAGCAGTAGAGACGGGTACGAGCAGTACTTC. Amino acid sequence: CASSRDGYEQYF.

This clone was seen once. This chain joins TRBV4-2 and TRBJ1-2; D not resolved. Germline V gene lookup returns CDR1 LGHNA and CDR2 YNFKEQ. The CDR3 runs 13 residues. Trimming shortened V by 2 bases and J by 4 bases, and 8 bases separated the two germline ends. The CDR3 nucleotides are TGTGCCAGCAGCCAACTCGGGAGCTATGGCTACACCTTC. Encoded protein: CASSQLGSYGYTF.

The sample holds one count of this clone. The chain has TRBV4-1 and TRBJ2-6, with D maybe TRBD1 (6 bases). The CDR3 loop spans 17 amino acids. The germline V gene has CDR1 MGHRA and CDR2 YSYEKL. V was trimmed by 4 bases and J by 0 bases, leaving 13 bases between them. CDR3: CASSRGTSSSGANVLTF. The CDR3 bases are TGCGCCAGCAGCCGAGGGACATCCAGCTCTGGGGCCAACGTCCTGACTTTC.

The chain recombines TRBV28 with TRBJ1-6, with 10 bases identical to TRBD1. Per the germline V gene, CDR1 is MDHEN and CDR2 is SYDVKM. CDR3 length: 14 residues. V lost 6 bases, J lost 10 bases, and 6 bases stayed unmatched. The CDR3 sequence: CASRWDRGGSPLHF. The CDR3, as DNA: TGTGCCAGCAGGTGGGACAGGGGTGGATCACCCCTCCACTTT.

V gene TRBV5-8 combines with J gene TRBJ1-1, with TRBD1 matching 9 bases. The CDR3 totals 16 residues. V lost 1 base, J lost 5 bases, and 9 bases stayed unmatched. Germline V lookup: CDR1 SGHTS, CDR2 YDEGEE. The CDR3 DNA reads TGTGCCAGCAGCTTGCTGCAAGGGACAGGGATAACTGAAGCTTTCTTT. This codes for CASSLLQGTGITEAFF.

V is TRBV6-6 and J is TRBJ2-3; the D gene is possibly TRBD2 (6 bases). The CDR3 consists of 15 residues. V shed 4 bases and J shed 3 bases, with 14 bases lying between them. Germline V gives CDR1 MNHNY, CDR2 SVGAGI (reference sequence). The DNA for the CDR3 is TGTGCCAGCAGTTTTGAGGGAGGTTGGACAGATACGCAGTATTTT. This gives the protein CASSFEGGWTDTQYF.

The chain recombines TRBV25-1 with TRBJ1-5, with D possibly TRBD1 on 6 matching bases. The V end was cut by 11 bases, the J end by 3 bases, with 14 bases between. CDR3 length: 13 amino acids. Germline V gene lookup returns CDR1 MGHDK and CDR2 SYGVNS. This CDR3 reads CASGTGTNQPQHF. Written as DNA, the CDR3 is TGTGCCTCGGGAACAGGGACCAATCAGCCCCAGCATTTT.

This chain connects TRBV18 to TRBJ2-2; 10 bases align to TRBD1. This CDR3 spans 17 amino acids. Germline CDR1 and CDR2: KGHSH and LQKENI. V lost 3 bases and J lost 4; bases outside the gene matches: 8. This CDR3 is CASSPLTGGASTGELFF. In nucleotides, the CDR3 is TGTGCCAGCTCACCCTTGACAGGGGGCGCGAGCACCGGGGAGCTGTTTTTT.

The chain uses TRBV6-5 and TRBJ2-3; D gene unclear. This CDR3 contains 14 residues. V lost 8 bases and J lost 0, with 12 bases in between. Looked up from germline, CDR1 is MNHEY and CDR2 is SVGAGI. For the CDR3, the DNA is TGTGCCAGCCTCTTGAGCACTAGCACAGATACGCAGTATTTT. It specifies CASLLSTSTDTQYF.

This chain joins TRBV27 and TRBJ2-2; 8 bases line up with TRBD1. V gave up 6 bases and J gave up 1 base; unmatched junction bases: 10. Germline lookup yields CDR1 MNHEY and CDR2 SMNVEV (reference sequence). This CDR3 is built from 17 residues. The CDR3 DNA follows: TGTGCCAGCAGCCGGGCTCCCGGGACAGGGAACACCGGGGAGCTGTTTTTT. Its translation is CASSRAPGTGNTGELFF.